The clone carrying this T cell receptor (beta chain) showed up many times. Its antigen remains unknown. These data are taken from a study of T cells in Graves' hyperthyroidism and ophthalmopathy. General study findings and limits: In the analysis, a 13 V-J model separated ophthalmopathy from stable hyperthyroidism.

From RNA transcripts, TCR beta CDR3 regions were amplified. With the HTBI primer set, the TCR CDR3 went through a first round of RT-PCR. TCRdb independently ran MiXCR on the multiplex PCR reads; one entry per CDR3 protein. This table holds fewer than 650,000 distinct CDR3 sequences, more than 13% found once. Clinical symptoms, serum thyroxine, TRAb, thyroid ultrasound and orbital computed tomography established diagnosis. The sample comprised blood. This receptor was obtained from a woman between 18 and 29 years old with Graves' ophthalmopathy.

CDR3 sequence: CASSSGPGTPYGYTF. The DNA of the CDR3 is TGTGCCAGCAGCTCGGGGCCCGGGACACCCTATGGCTACACCTTC. The chain uses TRBV7-3 and TRBJ1-2; D is perhaps TRBD1 (6 bases). With 4 bases removed from V and 4 bases from J, the gap between germline ends came to 16 bases. The CDR3 totals 15 residues. CDR1 is SGHTA and CDR2 is FQGTGA in the germline V gene. Full variable domain (remainder filled in from reference TRBV7-3 and TRBJ1-2): GAGVSQTPSNKVTEKGKYVELRCDPISGHTALYWYRQSLGQGPEFLIYFQGTGAADDSGLPNDRFFAVRPEGSVSTLKIQRTERGDSAVYLCASSSGPGTPYGYTFGSGTRLTVV.